This T cell receptor beta chain was recovered during a study of radiation and T cells in renal cell carcinoma. The study's findings and limits: From baseline, blood top tumor clonotypes peaked at 2 weeks post-radiation.

Concerning this clone itself: The antigen is not known.

The protocol was immunoSEQ multiplex PCR, while the TCRdb copy is restricted to in-frame clones and leaves out a portion. The sample consists of 140,000 or so clones, about 86% of them appearing once. The sample's time point: blood 4 weeks post-SBRT, at nephrectomy. Described treatment: 15 Gy SBRT to primary tumor, nephrectomy 4 weeks later. The tumor was a clear cell renal cell carcinoma. This receptor was identified in a woman in her 50s with renal cell carcinoma. Sequencing used blood, obtained from a patient whose treatment included radiotherapy and nephrectomy.

The CDR3 nucleotides read TGCGCCAGCAGCCCGGGACTAGCGGGAGGATCAGAGACCCAGTACTTC. Protein product: CASSPGLAGGSETQYF. This chain joins TRBV5-1 and TRBJ2-5; 15 positions match TRBD2. This CDR3 comprises 16 residues. The ends lost 4 bases at V and 4 bases at J; junction bases unmatched: 5. Germline V gene sequence: CDR1 SGHRS, CDR2 YFSETQ.